These 4 T cell receptor beta chains were sequenced from one sample in a study of identifying expanded T cells in peripheral blood. Sequencing used immunoSEQ multiplex PCR; TCRdb keeps in-frame clones, though not all of them. In the table there are some 100,000 clones, about 87% of which are singletons. Sequences were obtained from blood. The receptor source for this set is a person between 18 and 75 years old in good health.

This sequence joins TRBV6-1 and TRBJ2-7; 10 bases line up with TRBD2. Trimming removed 11 bases from V and 2 bases from J; junction bases left unmatched: 12. Germline CDR1 and CDR2: MNHNS and SASEGT. The CDR3 extends over 15 amino acids. The chain's CDR3 is CASTLAGAGTYEQYF. In DNA form, the CDR3 reads TGTGCCTCAACGCTAGCGGGGGCCGGTACCTACGAGCAGTACTTC.

CDR3 in amino acids: CASSSPGLRDEQYF. CDR3 sequence (DNA): TGTGCCAGCAGTTCCCCGGGGTTAAGGGACGAGCAGTACTTC. The chain links TRBV28 to TRBJ2-7, with TRBD2 as a possible D gene (5 bases). The CDR3 has 14 amino acids. Trimming stripped 4 bases from V and 5 bases from J, with 15 bases between. Germline V CDR1 and CDR2: MDHEN, SYDVKM.

The chain is built from TRBV5-6 and TRBJ2-3; D is possibly TRBD1 or TRBD2 (5 bases each). Trimming pared 0 bases from V and 2 bases from J, leaving 7 bases between. Germline loops: CDR1 SGHDT, CDR2 YYEEEE. The CDR3 is 14 amino acids. The DNA for the CDR3 is TGTGCCAGCAGCTTGGGGGGGAACACAGATACGCAGTATTTT. Residues: CASSLGGNTDTQYF.

This chain connects TRBV27 to TRBJ2-3; the match to TRBD2 covers 11 bases. V lost 7 bases and J lost 4; bases outside the gene matches: 7. This CDR3 is 15 amino acids long. CDR1 MNHEY and CDR2 SMNVEV come from the germline V gene (reference sequence). Here the CDR3 DNA reads TGTGCCAGCACCTTAGCGGGAGGGCCAGCAGATACGCAGTATTTT. It codes for CASTLAGGPADTQYF.